What follows describes a single T cell receptor beta chain. Its antigen is currently unknown. Other DNA sequences in the sample encode the same CDR3. This sample was included in a study of shared clonotypes between healthy human individuals. The study's findings and limits: Clonotypes shared by all four donors outscored non-shared clonotypes in generation probability. Naive subsets generally had larger estimated richness than memory subsets. Of the naive CD4 clonotypes, around 4.8% were shared across a few donors.

Repertoires were generated with immunoSEQ multiplex PCR, while TCRdb's copy carries only in-frame clones and drops some. This table has over 950,000 clones, about 72% appearing once. Trimming cost V 5 bases and J 5 bases; bases outside gene matches: 7. The CDR3 length is 14 residues. Germline V gene data show CDR1 as SGHTA and CDR2 as FQGTGA. The clonotype was recovered from a young man in good health. Some clones in this sample may be carry-over from other donors' samples. This chain uses TRBV7-3 with TRBJ1-2; 8 bases match TRBD1. Sequenced input: memory CD4+ T cells from PBMCs. Subset meaning: CD45RA-negative fraction. The CDR3, as DNA: TGTGCCAGCAGCCCTGGGACAGGCGAATATGGCTACACCTTC. Amino acid sequence: CASSPGTGEYGYTF.